This T cell receptor (beta chain) was sequenced for a study of T cells in localized non-small cell lung cancer. Method: immunoSEQ multiplex PCR; TCRdb's copy keeps in-frame clones and lacks some. The sample yields tens of thousands of clones, approximately 86% seen once. Between the trimmed V and J ends, which lost 0 bases and 0 bases, there was a span of 13 bases. CDR3 size: 17 residues. Per germline, CDR1 SGHRS and CDR2 YFSETQ. This clone has only one observation. The material was peripheral blood mononuclear cells, obtained before any cancer treatment. The receptor was isolated from a man aged 40-75 years with stage III lung adenocarcinoma. The chain joins TRBV5-1 to TRBJ1-3; no definite D call. The CDR3 sequence is CASSLAGEVYSGNTIYF. The CDR3 DNA is TGCGCCAGCAGCTTGGCCGGTGAAGTCTACTCTGGAAACACCATATATTTT.